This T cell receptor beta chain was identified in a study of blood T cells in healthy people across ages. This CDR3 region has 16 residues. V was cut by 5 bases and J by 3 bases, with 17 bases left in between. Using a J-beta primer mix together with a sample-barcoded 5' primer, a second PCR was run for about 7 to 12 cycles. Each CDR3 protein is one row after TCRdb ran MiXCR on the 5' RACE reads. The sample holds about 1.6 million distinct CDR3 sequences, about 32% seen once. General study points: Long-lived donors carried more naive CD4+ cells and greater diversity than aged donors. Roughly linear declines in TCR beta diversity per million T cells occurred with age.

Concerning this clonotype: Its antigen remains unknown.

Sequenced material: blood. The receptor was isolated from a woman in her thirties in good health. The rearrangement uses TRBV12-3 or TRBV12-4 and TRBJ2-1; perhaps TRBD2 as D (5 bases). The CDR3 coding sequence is TGTGCCAGCAGTCCAAACGAGTGGGAGAACTACAATGAGCAGTTCTTC. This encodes CASSPNEWENYNEQFF.